A selection of T cell receptor beta chains follows, all from one sample in a study of T cells in Graves' hyperthyroidism and ophthalmopathy. A single record per CDR3 protein comes from TCRdb applying MiXCR to the multiplex PCR reads. The profile covers about 520,000 distinct CDR3 sequences, with around a quarter appearing a single time and 10% to 12% taken by the ten largest. The sample was blood. The origin of the receptors is a woman in her 30s with Graves' ophthalmopathy. Both conserved end residues are part of each CDR3. A D gene is named only where the DNA matches it firmly. Clone size, where shown, is once, few, many, or a class for clones that have expanded.

cdr3_length,d_call,j_call,v_call,clone_size,cdr3_aa,cdr3_nt
11,NA,TRBJ2-3,TRBV12-3/TRBV12-4,many,CASSLTDTQYF,TGTGCCAGCAGTTTAACTGATACGCAGTATTTT
17,TRBD1,TRBJ1-2,TRBV6-4,few,CASSGFVPGQGNYGYTF,TGTGCCAGCAGTGGCTTCGTCCCGGGACAGGGAAACTATGGCTACACCTTC
14,NA,TRBJ1-2,TRBV27,NA,CASRDRRTPYGYTF,TGTGCCAGCAGAGATCGACGGACCCCCTATGGCTACACCTTC
14,NA,TRBJ1-1,TRBV6-1,NA,CASSRIQGFTEAFF,TGTGCCAGCAGTCGTATACAGGGTTTTACTGAAGCTTTCTTT
15,TRBD1,TRBJ1-5,TRBV19,few,CASSITGGAGQPQHF,TGTGCCAGTAGTATAACAGGGGGCGCGGGTCAGCCCCAGCATTTT
15,NA,TRBJ2-5,TRBV3-1,few,CASSPDTRVGETQYF,TGTGCCAGCAGCCCGGACACTCGTGTTGGGGAGACCCAGTACTTC
15,TRBD2,TRBJ2-2,TRBV20-1,many,CSATAGEGDTGELFF,TGCAGTGCTACCGCGGGGGAAGGGGACACCGGGGAGCTGTTTTTT
13,NA,TRBJ2-5,TRBV19,NA,CASSIRRQETQYF,TGTGCCAGTAGTATAAGACGACAAGAGACCCAGTACTTC
13,NA,TRBJ2-5,TRBV29-1,NA,CSVEEGVAETQYF,TGCAGCGTTGAAGAGGGGGTGGCTGAGACCCAGTACTTC
14,NA,TRBJ2-2,TRBV30,NA,CAWSGGAYTGELFF,TGTGCCTGGAGTGGGGGGGCCTACACCGGGGAGCTGTTTTTT
16,TRBD2,TRBJ2-7,TRBV7-9,many,CASSLSSGGGSYEQYF,TGTGCCAGCAGCTTATCTAGCGGGGGGGGATCCTACGAGCAGTACTTC
13,NA,TRBJ2-7,TRBV11-2,few,CASRRITEREQYF,TGTGCCAGCAGACGGATTACGGAAAGGGAGCAGTACTTC
14,NA,TRBJ2-7,TRBV24-1,many,CATSDYDTSYEQYF,TGTGCCACCAGTGATTACGACACCTCCTACGAGCAGTACTTC
14,TRBD1,TRBJ1-6,TRBV4-1,NA,CASSQRTGFSPLHF,TGCGCCAGCAGCCAGAGGACAGGGTTTTCACCCCTCCACTTT
16,TRBD2,TRBJ2-5,TRBV6-2/TRBV6-3,NA,CASSYSDSGGTETQYF,TGTGCCAGCAGTTACTCGGATAGCGGGGGGACAGAGACCCAGTACTTC
15,NA,TRBJ1-1,TRBV6-2/TRBV6-3,many,CASSTSGSGNTEAFF,TGTGCCAGCAGTACCTCAGGGTCAGGGAACACTGAAGCTTTCTTT
15,NA,TRBJ2-6,TRBV7-9,many,CASSWGDRGANVLTF,TGTGCCAGCAGCTGGGGGGACCGTGGGGCCAACGTCCTGACTTTC
13,NA,TRBJ1-2,TRBV6-5,many,CASSYNGGRGYTF,TGTGCCAGCAGTTACAATGGGGGCCGGGGCTACACCTTC
16,NA,TRBJ2-7,TRBV18,few,CASSPTPGGLIYEQYF,TGTGCCAGCTCACCGACCCCCGGGGGGCTCATCTACGAGCAGTACTTC
15,TRBD1,TRBJ2-7,TRBV10-3,NA,CAISELGTGSYEQYF,TGTGCCATCAGTGAGTTGGGGACAGGCTCCTACGAGCAGTACTTC
14,NA,TRBJ2-7,TRBV12-3/TRBV12-4,few,CASTTEGVQYEQYF,TGTGCCAGCACCACAGAAGGGGTCCAGTACGAGCAGTACTTC
16,NA,TRBJ2-5,TRBV28,NA,CASSPLDSAPQETQYF,TGTGCCAGCAGTCCCCTGGACAGCGCACCCCAAGAGACCCAGTACTTC